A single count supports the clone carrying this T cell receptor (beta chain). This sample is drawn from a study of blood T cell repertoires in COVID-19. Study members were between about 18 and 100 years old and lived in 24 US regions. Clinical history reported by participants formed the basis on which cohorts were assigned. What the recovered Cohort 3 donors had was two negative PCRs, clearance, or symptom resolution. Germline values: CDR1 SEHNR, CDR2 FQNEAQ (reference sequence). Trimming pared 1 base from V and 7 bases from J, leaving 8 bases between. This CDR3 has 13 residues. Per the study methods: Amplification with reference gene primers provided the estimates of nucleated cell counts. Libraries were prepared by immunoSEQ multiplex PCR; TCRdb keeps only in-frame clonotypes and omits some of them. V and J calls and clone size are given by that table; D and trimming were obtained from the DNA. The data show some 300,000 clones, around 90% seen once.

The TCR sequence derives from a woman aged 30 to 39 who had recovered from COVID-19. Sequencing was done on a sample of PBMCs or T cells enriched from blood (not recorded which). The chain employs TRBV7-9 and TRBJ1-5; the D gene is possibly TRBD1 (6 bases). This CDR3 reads CASSLEGGQPQHF. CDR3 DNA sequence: TGTGCCAGCAGCTTAGAGGGGGGGCAGCCCCAGCATTTT.